These 30 T cell receptor beta chains were sequenced from one sample in a study of CD8+CD57+ T cells in acquired aplastic anemia. TCR beta VDJ and CDR3 profiles were obtained from a genomic DNA template. TCRdb recomputed calls from the reads with MiXCR, one row per CDR3 protein. The repertoire consists of just over 450,000 distinct CDR3 sequences, with less than 35% occurring once and the leading ten covering roughly 0.89%. Selection for sequencing was limited to patients who had shown CD8+CD57+ cell expansion by flow cytometry. Sequenced sample: sorted CD4+, CD8+, or CD8+CD57+ T cells (not recorded which) from PBMCs. These TCRs come from a human donor with aplastic anemia.

This clonotype was observed at least ten times. The CDR3 sequence is CASSVRQLSTEAFF. The DNA for the CDR3 is TGTGCCAGCAGTGTTAGACAGCTAAGCACTGAAGCTTTCTTT. The genes are TRBV6-1 and TRBJ1-1, with a possible D match to TRBD1 (5 bases). Between the trimmed V and J ends, which lost 4 bases and 4 bases, there was a span of 13 bases. CDR3 length: 14 residues. Germline lookup yields CDR1 MNHNS and CDR2 SASEGT.

This clonotype was seen more than once but under ten times. The V gene is TRBV18, the J gene TRBJ1-2; maybe TRBD1 (6 bases). CDR1 is KGHSH, CDR2 LQKENI, per germline. The CDR3 extends over 19 amino acids. The V end was cut by 1 base, the J end by 0 bases, with 21 bases between. The CDR3 sequence: CASSPLHRAGSSTNYGYTF. The CDR3 region has the DNA TGTGCCAGCTCACCACTCCACAGGGCCGGGTCCTCCACTAACTATGGCTACACCTTC.

In its sample, this clonotype was seen many times. This chain connects TRBV19 to TRBJ1-5; TRBD1 matches at 10 bases. The junction had 4 bases not matched to a gene; V was cut back by 5 bases and J by 6 bases. CDR1 is LNHDA and CDR2 is SQIVND in the germline V gene (reference sequence). This CDR3 has 14 amino acids. The CDR3 sequence is CASSLDRGVQPQHF. CDR3 nucleotide sequence: TGTGCCAGTAGTCTGGACAGGGGGGTTCAGCCCCAGCATTTT.

The rearrangement links TRBV7-2 to TRBJ1-1, with D possibly being TRBD1 (5 bases). The germline gives CDR1 SGHTA, CDR2 FQGNSA. V gave up 1 base and J gave up 4 bases, with 10 bases separating them. The CDR3 runs to 14 residues. The CDR3 DNA is TGTGCCAGCAGCTTAGAGGGGATGGGCACTGAAGCTTTCTTT. As protein: CASSLEGMGTEAFF.

This clonotype has a count of ten or more. This chain links TRBV4-3 with TRBJ1-2; TRBD1 might be the D (5 bases). This CDR3 is 14 amino acids long. The V end lost 0 bases, the J end lost 2 bases, and 7 bases lay between the germline ends. Germline V gives CDR1 LGHNA, CDR2 YSLEER. CDR3: CASSQDRQNYGYTF. The CDR3 DNA reads as TGCGCCAGCAGCCAAGACAGACAGAACTATGGCTACACCTTC.

The table lists this clonotype with many counts. The chain joins TRBV24-1 to TRBJ1-5, with 7 bases identical to TRBD1. This CDR3 is 13 amino acids long. V dropped 7 bases and J dropped 11; count of bases not matched to a gene: 10. Germline CDR1 reads KGHDR; CDR2 reads SFDVKD. The CDR3 nucleotides read TGTGCCACCAGAGACAGGGAAGAATCAGCCCAGCATTTT. Protein sequence: CATRDREESAQHF.

The rearrangement uses TRBV27 and TRBJ1-2; D call uncertain. V was clipped by 2 bases and J by 3 bases, with 10 bases between them. The CDR3 sequence is 14 residues long. Germline CDR1 and CDR2: MNHEY and SMNVEV (reference sequence). The CDR3 region has the DNA TGTGCCAGCAGTTTAGGGTGGCAGCACTATGGCTACACCTTC. This encodes CASSLGWQHYGYTF.

There are many counts of this clonotype. V and J are TRBV2 and TRBJ2-7; D might be TRBD2 (5 bases). V lost 7 bases and J 0 bases, leaving 13 bases between the germline ends. Germline V CDR1 and CDR2: SNHLY, FYNNEI. CDR3 length: 14 amino acids. In DNA form, the CDR3 reads TGTGCCAGCATCTTGGACTGGAGCTCCTACGAGCAGTACTTC. Its translation: CASILDWSSYEQYF.

The table lists this clonotype with many counts. J is TRBJ1-2 and V is TRBV19; 10 nucleotides agree with TRBD1. Germline CDR1 LNHDA, CDR2 SQIVND (reference sequence). V lost 7 bases and J lost 2; bases outside the gene matches: 7. The CDR3 has 15 amino acids. CDR3 loop: CASIPRTGGNYGYTF. The CDR3 bases are TGTGCCAGTATCCCGCGGACAGGGGGGAACTATGGCTACACCTTC.

This clonotype was counted only a few times. This chain joins TRBV19 and TRBJ2-2; TRBD1 aligns across 7 bases. Germline values: CDR1 LNHDA, CDR2 SQIVND (reference sequence). This CDR3 spans 15 amino acids. Germline trimming cut 3 bases from V and 3 bases from J; bases unmatched to any gene: 4. CDR3 in amino acids: CASSMWQGDTGELFF. The DNA of the CDR3 is TGTGCCAGTAGTATGTGGCAGGGGGACACCGGGGAGCTGTTTTTT.

In this sample, this clonotype turned up many times. V and J are TRBV11-2 and TRBJ1-1; D is possibly TRBD1 (5 bases). This CDR3 spans 15 amino acids. Trimming took off 1 base at V and 3 bases at J, with 12 bases between the two ends. Germline loops: CDR1 SGHAT, CDR2 FQNNGV. Here the CDR3 reads CASSLVSGSDTEAFF. CDR3 nucleotides: TGTGCCAGCAGCTTAGTATCAGGGTCGGACACTGAAGCTTTCTTT. The full variable domain, its missing parts supplied by reference TRBV11-2 and TRBJ1-1, is EAGVAQSPRYKIIEKRQSVAFWCNPISGHATLYWYQQILGQGPKLLIQFQNNGVVDDSQLPKDRFSAERLKGVDSTLKIQPAKLEDSAVYLCASSLVSGSDTEAFFGQGTRLTVV.

The V and J genes are TRBV10-3 and TRBJ1-6; 10 nucleotides agree with TRBD1. This CDR3 is built from 14 residues. Trimming took 10 bases from V and 8 from J; bases not matched to a gene: 8. Germline CDR1 ENHRY, CDR2 SYGVKD. The CDR3 DNA sequence: TGTGCCACCGCTTGGACAGGGGGAGATTCACCCCTCCACTTT. Protein product: CATAWTGGDSPLHF.

This clonotype was detected many times. The chain uses TRBV6-6 and TRBJ1-2; D ambiguous. Germline assignment: CDR1 MNHNY and CDR2 SVGAGI (reference sequence). The V gene lost 6 bases and the J gene lost 4 bases, with 3 bases spanning the gap. CDR3 size: 10 residues. CDR3 residues: CASSSYGYTF. The CDR3 DNA reads as TGTGCCAGCAGCAGCTATGGCTACACCTTC.

This clonotype was counted ten times or more. V usage is TRBV4-3 and J usage is TRBJ1-2; D call uncertain. The CDR3 loop spans 13 amino acids. Germline lookup yields CDR1 LGHNA and CDR2 YSLEER. Trimming pared 4 bases from V and 2 bases from J, leaving 8 bases between. The CDR3 DNA follows: TGCGCCAGCAGCCGTCAGAAGAACTATGGCTACACCTTC. This gives the protein CASSRQKNYGYTF.

This clonotype has only a few counts. V is TRBV24-1 and J is TRBJ2-7; 13 bases line up with TRBD2. The CDR3 covers 15 residues. Trimming at V came to 2 bases and at J to 6 bases, leaving 3 bases not matched to a gene. In germline, CDR1 is KGHDR, CDR2 SFDVKD. CDR3 sequence (DNA): TGTGCCACCAGTGATTCCGGGACTAGCGGGACCGAGCAGTACTTC. Its protein product is CATSDSGTSGTEQYF.

This clonotype was seen many times. The rearrangement joins TRBV12-3 or TRBV12-4 to TRBJ1-5, with D perhaps TRBD1 (5 bases). The V gene lost 7 bases and the J gene lost 1 base, with 11 bases spanning the gap. This CDR3 has 14 residues. CDR3 in amino acids: CASTATASNQPQHF. CDR3 bases: TGTGCCAGCACCGCGACAGCGAGCAATCAGCCCCAGCATTTT.

This clonotype was counted many times. The V gene is TRBV20-1, the J gene TRBJ1-2; 7 bases line up with TRBD1. J was trimmed by 4 bases and V by 6 bases; bases with no gene match: 8. The CDR3 runs 13 residues. Germline V gene sequence: CDR1 DFQATT, CDR2 SNEGSKA (reference sequence). The CDR3 coding sequence is TGCAGTGCCAAGGAAGGGGGCTCCTATGGCTACACCTTC. Its protein product is CSAKEGGSYGYTF.

This CDR3 is CASSLTGGRADTQYF. The CDR3 nucleotides are TGTGCCAGCAGTTTAACGGGGGGCCGGGCAGATACGCAGTATTTT. The chain uses TRBV12-3 or TRBV12-4 and TRBJ2-3, with TRBD2 as a possible D gene (7 bases). This CDR3 region has 15 residues. Trimming removed 2 bases from V and 4 bases from J, with 13 bases in between.

This rearrangement joins TRBV15 to TRBJ2-7; no firm D call. Trimming left V 0 bases short and J 2 bases short, with 11 bases between. The CDR3 is made up of 15 amino acids. CDR1 and CDR2 from the germline V gene are LNHNV and YYDKDF (reference sequence). CDR3 region: CATSRDDQVPYEQYF. DNA for the CDR3: TGTGCCACCAGCAGAGACGACCAAGTCCCCTACGAGCAGTACTTC.

About this clonotype itself: Possible read error: a much larger clone is one base away. The chain joins TRBV11-1 to TRBJ2-7; the D call may be TRBD1 or TRBD2 (5 bases each). Germline loops: CDR1 SGHAT, CDR2 FQDESV (reference sequence). Trimming removed 1 base at V and 4 bases at J, with 17 bases between. This CDR3 has 16 residues. The CDR3 DNA follows: TGTGCCAGCAGCTTAGTGGGCCCCATGGGGGTATACGAGCAGTACTTC. This codes for CASSLVGPMGVYEQYF.

V usage is TRBV7-3 and J usage is TRBJ2-1; TRBD1 agrees at 9 bases. The J segment lost 4 bases and the V segment lost 2 bases, leaving 3 bases of the junction unmatched. The CDR3 spans 15 residues. The germline CDR1 and CDR2 sequences are SGHTA and FQGTGA. CDR3 residues: CASSLLGQGYNEQFF. CDR3 bases: TGTGCCAGCAGCTTACTAGGACAGGGGTACAATGAGCAGTTCTTC.

In this sample, this clonotype turned up a few times. This chain connects TRBV7-9 to TRBJ1-1, with D possibly being TRBD1 (5 bases). Germline CDR1 reads SEHNR; CDR2 reads FQNEAQ (reference sequence). The CDR3 contains 14 residues. The germline V and J ends were trimmed by 5 bases and 11 bases, with 21 bases remaining between them. Written as DNA, the CDR3 is TGTGCCAGCAGCCCACCGAGTGGGAGGGACTTCGCTTTCTTT. Protein sequence: CASSPPSGRDFAFF. Full variable domain (outside the CDR3, taken from reference TRBV7-9 and TRBJ1-1): DTGVSQNPRHKITKRGQNVTFRCDPISEHNRLYWYRQTLGQGPEFLTYFQNEAQLEKSRLLSDRFSAERPKGSFSTLEIQRTEQGDSAMYLCASSPPSGRDFAFFGQGTRLTVV.

This clonotype was detected ten times or more. The J gene is TRBJ2-5, the V gene TRBV19; 9 bases fit TRBD2. This CDR3 has 16 amino acids. Losses at the gene ends were 3 bases for V and 5 bases for J; bases not matched to a gene: 10. Germline V gives CDR1 LNHDA, CDR2 SQIVND (reference sequence). Written as DNA, the CDR3 is TGTGCCAGTAGTATCGGCGGTAGCGGGAGCGGGGAGACCCAGTACTTC. Protein: CASSIGGSGSGETQYF.

V gene TRBV15 combines with J gene TRBJ1-1, with 9 bases identical to TRBD1. The length of the CDR3 is 15 residues. Trimming cost V 1 base and J 5 bases; bases outside gene matches: 5. Per germline, CDR1 LNHNV and CDR2 YYDKDF (reference sequence). The CDR3 reads CATSRVGQGRTEAFF. The CDR3 DNA sequence: TGTGCCACCAGCAGAGTCGGACAGGGGAGGACTGAAGCTTTCTTT.

This clonotype was picked up a small number of times. The V call is TRBV20-1, the J call TRBJ2-3; TRBD1 matches at 8 bases. V dropped 4 bases and J dropped 1; count of bases not matched to a gene: 7. CDR3 length: 15 amino acids. Germline CDR1 and CDR2: DFQATT and SNEGSKA (reference sequence). The CDR3 loop reads CSANSGQGGTDTQYF. The CDR3 nucleotides are TGCAGTGCTAACTCCGGACAGGGTGGCACAGATACGCAGTATTTT.

This clonotype was seen at least ten times. This chain joins TRBV5-1 and TRBJ2-7; no reliable D call. Germline V lookup: CDR1 SGHRS, CDR2 YFSETQ. V lost 4 bases, J lost 2 bases, and 16 bases lay in between. The CDR3 runs 15 residues. This chain's CDR3 is CASSVVGGSTYEQYF. The CDR3 nucleotides are TGCGCCAGCAGCGTAGTGGGCGGTTCGACCTACGAGCAGTACTTC.

This clonotype was detected once. This chain links TRBV5-1 with TRBJ1-1; no reliable D call. Looked up from germline, CDR1 is SGHRS and CDR2 is YFSETQ. Trimming shortened V by 2 bases and J by 0 bases, and 14 bases separated the two germline ends. The CDR3 sequence is 16 residues long. DNA for the CDR3: TGCGCCAGCAGCTTTGACGGAGGAGGAGTGAACACTGAAGCTTTCTTT. Protein sequence: CASSFDGGGVNTEAFF.

In this sample, this clonotype turned up many times. The chain joins TRBV11-2 to TRBJ1-6, with 7 bases aligning to TRBD1. Per germline, CDR1 SGHAT and CDR2 FQNNGV. The CDR3 extends over 16 amino acids. The V gene end was trimmed by 1 base and the J gene end by 6 bases; junction bases not matched to a gene: 6. The CDR3 loop reads CASSLVGGQINSPLHF. The CDR3 nucleotides are TGTGCCAGCAGCTTAGTTGGGGGACAGATTAATTCACCCCTCCACTTT.

A word on this clonotype: A much more abundant neighbour one base away suggests this may be a read error. Since no conserved phenylalanine or tryptophan closes the CDR3, a read error is the likely cause. The chain joins TRBV29-1 to TRBJ1-3; D uncertain. Trimming left V 5 bases short and J 0 bases short, with 5 bases between. The germline gives CDR1 SQVTM, CDR2 ANQGSEA. This CDR3 contains 12 residues. Written as DNA, the CDR3 is TGCAGCGTTTTAGGCTCTGGAAACACCATATATCTT. It encodes CSVLGSGNTIYL.

CDR3 bases: TGTGCCAGCAGCTTAACCGGTCCAAGGTTGACTACCAATACGCAGTATTTT. It is translated as CASSLTGPRLTTNTQYF. The V and J genes are TRBV7-3 and TRBJ2-3; a possible D gene is TRBD2 (5 bases). V gave up 0 bases and J gave up 7 bases, with 20 bases separating them. The germline V gene encodes CDR1 SGHTA and CDR2 FQGTGA. The CDR3 is 17 amino acids.